This T cell receptor (beta chain) was profiled in a study of T cells in narcolepsy. Study-wide results and limits: Autoreactive clone sequences were missing from some blood memory CD4+ repertoires.

Notes on this clone: What it recognizes is unknown.

Sequencing used immunoSEQ multiplex PCR; TCRdb keeps in-frame clones, though not all of them. The sample records about 33,000 clones, roughly 88% being singletons. Germline V CDR1 and CDR2: MDHEN, SYDVKM. The CDR3 loop spans 15 amino acids. V gave up 6 bases and J gave up 5 bases; unmatched junction bases: 10. This receptor was taken from a human donor with narcolepsy. This sequence joins TRBV28 and TRBJ1-5; TRBD1 agrees at 7 bases. Sample: CD45RA- memory CD4+ T cells from PBMCs. The CDR3 protein is CASSPIYRGDQPQHF. The CDR3 region has the DNA TGTGCCAGCAGCCCTATATACAGGGGTGATCAGCCCCAGCATTTT.